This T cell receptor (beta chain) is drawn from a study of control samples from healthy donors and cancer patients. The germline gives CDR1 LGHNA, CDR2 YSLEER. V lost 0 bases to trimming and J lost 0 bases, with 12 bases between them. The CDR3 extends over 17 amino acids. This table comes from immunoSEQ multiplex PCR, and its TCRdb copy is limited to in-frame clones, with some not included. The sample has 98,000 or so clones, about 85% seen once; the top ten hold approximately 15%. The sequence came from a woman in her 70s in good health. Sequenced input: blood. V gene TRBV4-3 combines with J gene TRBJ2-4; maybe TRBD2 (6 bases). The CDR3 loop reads CASSQERAGKAKNIQYF. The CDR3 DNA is TGCGCCAGCAGCCAAGAGCGGGCGGGGAAAGCCAAAAACATTCAGTACTTC.